Shown below are 29 T cell receptor beta chains from a single sample sequenced in a study of shared clonotypes between healthy human individuals. Here immunoSEQ multiplex PCR was the method, and the copy in TCRdb shows in-frame clones only, minus some. The repertoire holds about 710,000 clones, with around three quarters as singletons. Sequencing used memory CD4+ T cells sorted from blood. Subset here: CD45RA-negative fraction. These receptors were taken from a young woman in good health.

This rearrangement joins TRBV4-1 to TRBJ2-5; 7 positions match TRBD2. The J call may be mistaken, given a closer DNA end match to TRBJ2-7. This CDR3 is 13 amino acids long. Germline lookup yields CDR1 MGHRA and CDR2 YSYEKL. CDR3 loop: CASSLTSRYEQYF. In DNA, the CDR3 is TGCGCCAGCAGCCTGACTAGCCGCTACGAGCAGTACTTC.

The chain links TRBV10-3 to TRBJ2-5, with D possibly TRBD1 on 5 matching bases. The CDR3 is 13 amino acids. Trimming removed 6 bases at V and 2 bases at J, with 10 bases between. CDR1 is ENHRY, CDR2 SYGVKD, per germline. The CDR3 spells CAISRTPQETQYF. The CDR3 bases are TGTGCCATCAGCCGGACACCTCAAGAGACCCAGTACTTC.

J is TRBJ2-1 and V is TRBV19; D not resolved. Trimming left V 10 bases short and J 5 bases short, with 12 bases between. Germline assignment: CDR1 LNHDA and CDR2 SQIVND (reference sequence). The CDR3 covers 12 residues. The DNA for the CDR3 is TGTGCCACCTCGTTGAACAACAATGAGCAGTTCTTC. Protein sequence: CATSLNNNEQFF.

This chain uses TRBV6-5 with TRBJ1-5, with a weak D call TRBD1 (6 bases). The CDR3 covers 14 residues. Germline V gives CDR1 MNHEY, CDR2 SVGAGI. The germline V and J ends were trimmed by 7 bases and 0 bases, with 10 bases remaining between them. CDR3 in DNA: TGTGCCAGCAACAAGGGGGGTAGCAATCAGCCCCAGCATTTT. Protein product: CASNKGGSNQPQHF.

V gene TRBV10-3 combines with J gene TRBJ1-2; 7 positions agree with TRBD1. Per germline, CDR1 ENHRY and CDR2 SYGVKD. The trim removed 3 bases at V and 8 bases at J, leaving 6 bases unmatched. This CDR3 has 13 amino acids. CDR3 bases: TGTGCCATCAGTGAAGAGGGGGCGTGGGGCTACACCTTC. Protein: CAISEEGAWGYTF.

The J gene is TRBJ1-1, the V gene TRBV27, with D unclear. Looked up from germline, CDR1 is MNHEY and CDR2 is SMNVEV (reference sequence). With 0 bases removed from V and 4 bases from J, the gap between germline ends came to 12 bases. The CDR3 consists of 15 residues. The CDR3 reads CASSLSGGRGTEAFF. The CDR3 DNA reads as TGTGCCAGCAGTTTATCCGGCGGTAGAGGCACTGAAGCTTTCTTT.

J is TRBJ2-1 and V is TRBV6-6, with D uncertain. The CDR3 sequence is 13 residues long. Trimming left V 7 bases short and J 2 bases short, with 9 bases between. Looked up from germline, CDR1 is MNHNY and CDR2 is SVGAGI (reference sequence). CDR3 in DNA: TGTGCCAGCACAGACCGAACCTACAATGAGCAGTTCTTC. Encoded protein: CASTDRTYNEQFF.

Notes on this clone: A much larger clone differs by one base, so this may be a read error. V gene TRBV14 combines with J gene TRBJ2-1; weak D call: TRBD2 (5 bases). The germline V gene has CDR1 SGHDN and CDR2 FVKESK. The CDR3 has 16 amino acids. For the CDR3, the DNA is TGTACCAGCAGCCAAGTTGCGCGGGCGCTTAGAGATGAGCAGTTCTTC. This encodes CTSSQVARALRDEQFF.

This clone was picked up a small number of times. This sequence joins TRBV21-1 and TRBJ2-7; TRBD1, the table's D call, was not compared with the DNA. TRBV21-1 is an annotated pseudogene. This CDR3 is built from 13 residues. Here the CDR3 reads CASSKVDSHEQYF. CDR3 nucleotides: TGTGCCAGCAGCAAAGTGGACAGCCACGAGCAGTACTTC.

This clone occurred a few times. This rearrangement joins TRBV7-8 to TRBJ2-2, with D tentatively TRBD2 (6 bases). Trimming cost V 3 bases and J 7 bases, with 15 bases left between them. The CDR3 totals 15 residues. CDR1 and CDR2 (germline): SGHVS, FQNEAQ. CDR3 loop: CASSFSGLSGGELFF. In nucleotides, the CDR3 is TGTGCCAGCAGCTTTAGCGGTCTAAGTGGCGGGGAGCTGTTTTTT.

Details on this clone: Since no conserved phenylalanine or tryptophan closes the CDR3, a read error is the likely cause. No DNA is shown, since the ends of the CDR3 on it are uncertain; the CDR3 is the one TCRdb lists. The chain joins TRBV19 to TRBJ1-3. Germline CDR1 LNHDA, CDR2 SQIVND (reference sequence). The CDR3 is made up of 13 amino acids, end residues included. This CDR3 is CASSTEYGAGHTS.

This chain links TRBV19 with TRBJ2-1, with TRBD2 as a possible D gene (5 bases). CDR1 LNHDA and CDR2 SQIVND come from the germline V gene (reference sequence). This CDR3 region has 15 residues. The ends were cut back, 5 bases at V and 0 bases at J, with 11 bases in the middle. CDR3 nucleotides: TGTGCCAGTAGTTCTGTGGGGAGCTCCTACAATGAGCAGTTCTTC. Its protein is CASSSVGSSYNEQFF.

In its sample, this clone was seen many times. The sample has other DNA sequences that encode this CDR3 too. The V call is TRBV2, the J call TRBJ1-4; D is unclear. This CDR3 region has 14 residues. Germline V lookup: CDR1 SNHLY, CDR2 FYNNEI. Between the trimmed V and J ends, which lost 1 base and 8 bases, there was a span of 11 bases. The DNA of the CDR3 is TGTGCCAGCAGTGAAGTCGGTCTCGGAGAAAAACTGTTTTTT. Protein sequence: CASSEVGLGEKLFF.

Details on this clone: At one end the junction does not follow the germline gene, possibly because of a read error. The chain carries TRBV2 and TRBJ2-5, with a weak D call TRBD1 (5 bases). The CDR3 is 12 amino acids. The germline V gene encodes CDR1 SNHLY and CDR2 FYNNEI. Here the CDR3 DNA reads TGTGCCAGCGGAAACAGGCAAACTTTTAGCCACTTC. It encodes CASGNRQTFSHF. Together with reference TRBV2 and TRBJ2-5, the CDR3 gives the full variable domain: EPEVTQTPSHQVTQMGQEVILRCVPISNHLYFYWYRQILGQKVEFLVSFYNNEISEKSEIFDDQFSVERPDGSNFTLKIRSTKLEDSAMYFCASGNRQTFSHFGPGTRLLVL.

This rearrangement joins TRBV28 to TRBJ2-5; possible D gene TRBD1, 7 bases. Germline values: CDR1 MDHEN, CDR2 SYDVKM. The CDR3 length is 13 residues. The V end lost 4 bases, the J end lost 2 bases, and 8 bases lay between the germline ends. CDR3 sequence: CASSSGGQETQYF. CDR3 sequence (DNA): TGTGCCAGCAGTTCAGGGGGGCAAGAGACCCAGTACTTC.

The genes are TRBV5-1 and TRBJ2-7, with 7 positions matching TRBD2. V lost 6 bases, J lost 6 bases, and 15 bases stayed unmatched. Germline CDR1 reads SGHRS; CDR2 reads YFSETQ. CDR3 length equals 15 residues. CDR3: CASTEGAGAVSEQYF. CDR3 nucleotides: TGCGCCAGCACCGAGGGTGCGGGAGCCGTATCCGAGCAGTACTTC.

This clone showed up just a few times. This rearrangement joins TRBV10-3 to TRBJ2-7, with 9 bases that match TRBD2. The V gene's germline CDR1 is ENHRY and CDR2 SYGVKD. The ends lost 6 bases at V and 3 bases at J; junction bases unmatched: 9. The CDR3 spans 15 residues. The CDR3 region is CAISLSGGAFYEQYF. The CDR3 DNA sequence: TGTGCCATCAGCCTTAGCGGGGGCGCCTTCTACGAGCAGTACTTC.

In this sample, this clone turned up once. The chain carries TRBV7-2 and TRBJ1-5; a possible D gene is TRBD1 (6 bases). The CDR3 sequence is 15 residues long. With 0 bases removed from V and 2 bases from J, the gap between germline ends came to 8 bases. Germline V lookup: CDR1 SGHTA, CDR2 FQGNSA. Here the CDR3 reads CASSLARGGNQPQHF. CDR3 in DNA: TGTGCCAGCAGCTTAGCCAGGGGTGGCAATCAGCCCCAGCATTTT.

This rearrangement joins TRBV6-5 to TRBJ1-1; 9 bases map to TRBD1. Germline V gives CDR1 MNHEY, CDR2 SVGAGI. V shed 8 bases, J shed 5 bases, and the junction held 6 bases outside the gene matches. This CDR3 is 13 amino acids long. CDR3 sequence (DNA): TGTGCCAGCGACCGGGGACAGGGAACTGAAGCTTTCTTT. Residues: CASDRGQGTEAFF.

The genes are TRBV5-1 and TRBJ2-2, with a weak D call TRBD1 (6 bases). Trimming stripped 4 bases from V and 6 bases from J, with 10 bases between. The CDR3 runs to 13 residues. Germline V lookup: CDR1 SGHRS, CDR2 YFSETQ. The CDR3 DNA sequence: TGCGCCAGCAGCGCTAAGGGGGCCGGGGAGCTGTTTTTT. Translation: CASSAKGAGELFF.

This rearrangement joins TRBV5-1 to TRBJ2-7, with 7 bases lining up with TRBD1. Germline V gene lookup returns CDR1 SGHRS and CDR2 YFSETQ. This CDR3 is built from 14 residues. Losses at the gene ends were 3 bases for V and 3 bases for J; bases not matched to a gene: 6. CDR3 in amino acids: CASSWTGDIYEQYF. CDR3 DNA sequence: TGCGCCAGCAGCTGGACAGGAGATATCTACGAGCAGTACTTC.

V and J are TRBV21-1 and TRBJ1-5. TRBV21-1 has pseudogene status. CDR3 length equals 14 residues. The CDR3 is CASSKSVYRQPQHF. The CDR3 nucleotides are TGTGCCAGCAGCAAATCGGTCTATCGTCAGCCCCAGCATTTT.

The chain carries TRBV7-2 and TRBJ2-3, with D perhaps matching TRBD1 or TRBD2 (5 bases each). V was pared by 4 bases and J by 2 bases, with 13 bases between. The CDR3 loop spans 15 amino acids. Germline loops: CDR1 SGHTA, CDR2 FQGNSA. The CDR3 spells CASSSPGPYTDTQYF. The CDR3 bases are TGTGCCAGCAGCTCCCCGGGACCCTACACAGATACGCAGTATTTT.

The chain is built from TRBV18 and TRBJ2-7, with 8 bases fitting TRBD1. With V trimmed by 1 base and J by 5 bases, 10 bases remained unmatched. CDR3 length: 16 amino acids. Germline-derived CDR1 and CDR2 are KGHSH and LQKENI. The CDR3 nucleotides read TGTGCCAGCTCACCACGATCAGGGGGCCGTCTTGACGAGCAGTACTTC. It is translated as CASSPRSGGRLDEQYF.

J is TRBJ2-1 and V is TRBV5-1; TRBD1 agrees at 7 bases. CDR1 and CDR2 from the germline V gene are SGHRS and YFSETQ. J gave up 9 bases and V 0 bases, and 6 bases lay outside the gene matches. This CDR3 spans 14 amino acids. For the CDR3, the DNA is TGCGCCAGCAGCTTGGGTACAGGGGCGATTGAGCAGTTCTTC. Its protein product is CASSLGTGAIEQFF.

The chain carries TRBV7-2 and TRBJ2-7; TRBD1 aligns across 11 bases. CDR1 is SGHTA and CDR2 is FQGNSA in the germline V gene. The CDR3 spans 15 residues. Trimming at V came to 5 bases and at J to 7 bases, leaving 10 bases not matched to a gene. Here the CDR3 DNA reads TGTGCCAGCAGCCCTATTGGACAGGGGGCTAGTGAGCAGTACTTC. Translating gives CASSPIGQGASEQYF. The variable domain in full, with the rest retrieved from reference TRBV7-2 and TRBJ2-7, is GAGVSQSPSNKVTEKGKDVELRCDPISGHTALYWYRQSLGQGLEFLIYFQGNSAPDKSGLPSDRFSAERTGGSVSTLTIQRTQQEDSAVYLCASSPIGQGASEQYFGPGTRLTVT.

This clone appeared a single time. V and J are TRBV2 and TRBJ2-3, with a tentative D call TRBD2 (6 bases). Germline assignment: CDR1 SNHLY and CDR2 FYNNEI. The CDR3 totals 15 residues. V dropped 4 bases and J dropped 4 bases, with 15 bases sitting between them. The CDR3 DNA reads as TGTGCCAGCAGTGCCCTAGCGAGTAGGGCAGATACGCAGTATTTT. This codes for CASSALASRADTQYF. The full variable domain, completed using reference TRBV2 and TRBJ2-3, is EPEVTQTPSHQVTQMGQEVILRCVPISNHLYFYWYRQILGQKVEFLVSFYNNEISEKSEIFDDQFSVERPDGSNFTLKIRSTKLEDSAMYFCASSALASRADTQYFGPGTRLTVL.

The chain combines TRBV28 with TRBJ1-4; D is ambiguous. The CDR3 has 18 residues. Germline V gene data show CDR1 as MDHEN and CDR2 as SYDVKM. Trimming took off 8 bases at V and 0 bases at J, with 22 bases between the two ends. As DNA, the CDR3 is TGTGCCAGCGGGTCCTTCGAGGCCCGATATGCAACTAATGAAAAACTGTTTTTT. It translates to CASGSFEARYATNEKLFF.

The genes are TRBV6-5 and TRBJ2-1; possible D gene TRBD2, 5 bases. Germline CDR1 is MNHEY and CDR2 is SVGAGI. CDR3 length: 14 residues. Between the trimmed V and J ends, which lost 5 bases and 8 bases, there was a span of 16 bases. This CDR3 is CASSHPLEGDEQFF. The CDR3 DNA reads TGTGCCAGCAGTCACCCTCTAGAGGGCGATGAGCAGTTCTTC.